These T cell receptor beta chains were read from a single sample in a study of T cell repertoires in cytomegalovirus infection. From the reads, TCRdb called clonotypes with MiXCR, one entry per CDR3 protein. Of 30,000 to 40,000 distinct CDR3 sequences in the sample, about 52% are singletons; the top ten hold roughly 90%. No antigen has been identified for these receptors. This material consisted of CD8+ T cells from cultured PBMCs, taken from culture after CMV antigen stimulation. The source is a human donor in good health (CMV status not recorded). Some clones in this sample may be carry-over from other donors' samples. The CDR3 runs from the conserved cysteine through the conserved F or W. The D gene is left open where the match is weak. Clone size is not always given. Where it is, it says once, few, many or a class for expanded clones.

j_gene | v_gene | d_gene | abundance | CDR3nt | CDR3aa
TRBJ2-7 | TRBV5-1 | - | - | TGCGCCAGCAGCTTGGCCGGGGGAAGGTTCTACGAGCAGTACTTC | CASSLAGGRFYEQYF
TRBJ2-3 | TRBV7-6 | - | - | TGTGCCAGCAGCTTAACACCGAGCCCTAAAACAGATACGCAGTATTTT | CASSLTPSPKTDTQYF
TRBJ1-1 | TRBV27 | - | - | TGTGCCAGCTACTCTGTGGGAGGTCTGATCTTGAACACTGAAGCTTTCTTT | CASYSVGGLILNTEAFF
TRBJ1-1 | TRBV12-5 | - | many | TGTGCTAGTGGTTTATGGGTGACAGGGAACACTGAAGCTTTCTTT | CASGLWVTGNTEAFF
TRBJ1-5 | TRBV27 | - | - | TGTGCCAGCAGTTTGGCAGCTTATAGCAATCAGCCCCAGCATTTT | CASSLAAYSNQPQHF
TRBJ1-2 | TRBV12-3/TRBV12-4 | - | few | TGTGCCAGCAGTTTGAGAGTCCTGGGGGAGCCCTATGGCTACACCTTC | CASSLRVLGEPYGYTF
TRBJ1-5 | TRBV27 | TRBD1 | few | TGTGCCAGCAGCTCCACCAGGGGGCTTCAGCCCCAGCATTTT | CASSSTRGLQPQHF
TRBJ1-2 | TRBV7-6 | TRBD1 | many | TGTGCCAGCAGCTCCGTCCCGGGACAGGGGGAGGATGGCTACACCTTC | CASSSVPGQGEDGYTF
TRBJ2-7 | TRBV2 | - | - | TGTGCCAGCAGAGACCGGGACCCTCCCTACGAGCAGTACTTC | CASRDRDPPYEQYF
TRBJ1-1 | TRBV13 | TRBD1 | once | TGTGCCAGCAGCACCGGACAGGGGTTGAACACTGAAGCTTTCTTT | CASSTGQGLNTEAFF
TRBJ2-1 | TRBV7-3 | TRBD2 | - | TGTGCCAGCAGCTTAGGACTAGCGGGCCACAATGAGCAGTTCTTC | CASSLGLAGHNEQFF
TRBJ1-2 | TRBV27 | - | - | TGTGCCAGCAGTTTATTAGGAGTCTATGGCTACACCTTC | CASSLLGVYGYTF
TRBJ2-7 | TRBV6-5 | TRBD2 | - | TGTGCCAGCAGTCCCGGGAGGATAGGCTACGAGCAGTACTTC | CASSPGRIGYEQYF
TRBJ2-7 | TRBV7-2 | - | many | TGTGCCAGCAGCTCAGGGGGGATCAGCTCCTACGAGCAGTACTTC | CASSSGGISSYEQYF
TRBJ1-2 | TRBV27 | TRBD1 | - | TGTGCCAGCAGTTTGCAGGGGGGAAACTATGGCTACACCTTC | CASSLQGGNYGYTF
TRBJ1-2 | TRBV12-3/TRBV12-4 | TRBD1 | - | TGTGCCAGCAGTTCGTCCGGGACAGTATATGGCTACACCTTC | CASSSSGTVYGYTF
TRBJ2-5 | TRBV10-3 | TRBD2 | - | TGTGCCATCAGTGAAGGACTAGCGGAACAAGAGACCCAGTACTTC | CAISEGLAEQETQYF
TRBJ2-2 | TRBV12-3/TRBV12-4 | TRBD2 | - | TGTGCCAGCAGTCCCCGGGGAGGGGTAACCGGGGAGCTGTTTTTT | CASSPRGGVTGELFF
TRBJ2-5 | TRBV7-7 | TRBD1 | many | TGTGCTAGCAGCTTGAACAGGGGACAAGAGACCCAGTACTTC | CASSLNRGQETQYF
TRBJ2-3 | TRBV7-6 | - | - | TGTGCCAGCAGCTTAGAGAGGCTGAGAGATACGCAGTATTTT | CASSLERLRDTQYF
TRBJ2-7 | TRBV27 | - | - | TGTGCCAGCAGTGAGCGACAGTTTTCCTACGAGCAGTACTTC | CASSERQFSYEQYF
TRBJ1-2 | TRBV5-1 | - | - | TGCGCCAGCAGCCCCGCGGGGGATGGCTACACCTTC | CASSPAGDGYTF
TRBJ1-2 | TRBV12-3/TRBV12-4 | - | few | TGTGCCAGCAGGCTCTATGATATTGGTCGTCGGAGCTATGGCTACACCTTC | CASRLYDIGRRSYGYTF
TRBJ1-5 | TRBV12-3/TRBV12-4 | - | - | TGTGCCAGCAGTTCCGAAGATAGCAATCAGCCCCAGCATTTT | CASSSEDSNQPQHF
TRBJ1-6 | TRBV20-1 | - | - | TGCAGTGCTAGATCGGGTACAGGGAATTCACCCCTCCACTTT | CSARSGTGNSPLHF
TRBJ2-7 | TRBV4-1 | - | - | TGCGCCAGCAGCCCCGTCTTCGGAAACGAGCAGTACTTC | CASSPVFGNEQYF
TRBJ2-3 | TRBV5-6 | - | - | TGTGCCAGCAGCTGGGCAGGACGCACAGATACGCAGTATTTT | CASSWAGRTDTQYF
TRBJ2-7 | TRBV11-2 | TRBD1 | - | TGTGCCAGCAGCTTAAGACTAAGTCCGGGACAGGGCTGCTACGAGCAGTACTTC | CASSLRLSPGQGCYEQYF
TRBJ2-3 | TRBV7-9 | TRBD1 | - | TGTGCCAGCAGTACGGACAGGCCAAACACAGATACGCAGTATTTT | CASSTDRPNTDTQYF
TRBJ1-5 | TRBV7-6 | TRBD1 | once | TGTGCCAGCAGCTTAGGGGACAGGGACGATCAGCCCCAGCATTTT | CASSLGDRDDQPQHF
TRBJ2-7 | TRBV9 | - | many | TGTGCCAGCAGCGTATTTGTCGGGAACGAGCAGTACTTC | CASSVFVGNEQYF
TRBJ2-7 | TRBV7-2 | - | once | TGTGCCAGCAGCCACTTAGTATGGCATCCGCAGATCTCCTACGAGCAGTACTTC | CASSHLVWHPQISYEQYF
TRBJ2-7 | TRBV6-1 | TRBD2 | - | TGTGCCAGCAGTGTCGTAACTAGCGGGGGGTCCTACGAGCAGTACTTC | CASSVVTSGGSYEQYF
TRBJ2-1 | TRBV7-8 | - | few | TGTGCCAGCAGCTTATTTCCGACTAATGAGCAGTTCTTC | CASSLFPTNEQFF
TRBJ2-7 | TRBV7-4 | TRBD2 | - | TGTGCCAGCAGCTTCTTTGGTAGCGGGAGTGTTGAGCAGTACTTC | CASSFFGSGSVEQYF
TRBJ2-3 | TRBV29-1 | - | - | TGCAGCGTTGAAGATAGGCTCACAGATACGCAGTATTTT | CSVEDRLTDTQYF
TRBJ2-5 | TRBV13 | TRBD1 | - | TGTGCCAGCAGCGGCGGGACAGGGCTACGGACCCAGTACTTC | CASSGGTGLRTQYF
TRBJ1-1 | TRBV7-1 | - | - | TGTGCCAGCAGCACCGGGAGCTACACTGAAGCTTTCTTT | CASSTGSYTEAFF
TRBJ2-1 | TRBV29-1 | - | - | TGCAGCGTCTCCTTCAGGAATGAGCAGTTCTTC | CSVSFRNEQFF
TRBJ2-7 | TRBV12-3/TRBV12-4 | - | - | TGTGCCAGCAGCCCGTACCCTCTTCGAGACTACGAGCAGTACTTC | CASSPYPLRDYEQYF
TRBJ2-7 | TRBV11-2 | - | few | TGTGCCAGCAGTCACCTACGGGGCAGGGACTACGAGCAGTACTTC | CASSHLRGRDYEQYF
TRBJ1-2 | TRBV27 | - | few | TGTGCCAGCAGTCCCGGGACGGTTTACTATGGCTACACCTTC | CASSPGTVYYGYTF
TRBJ1-5 | TRBV12-3/TRBV12-4 | TRBD1 | many | TGTGCCAGCAGTCCTACGGGACAGGTGTTCAATCAGCCCCAGCATTTT | CASSPTGQVFNQPQHF
TRBJ2-2 | TRBV6-1 | - | - | TGTGCCAGCAGTCCCCCCAGGGTTACGAACACCGGGGAGCTGTTTTTT | CASSPPRVTNTGELFF
TRBJ1-1 | TRBV7-9 | - | few | TGTGCCAGCAGCTTAGCAGCTTCGGCTGAAGCTTTCTTT | CASSLAASAEAFF
TRBJ1-1 | TRBV7-9 | - | - | TGTGCCAGCAGCTCTCGGGGTGAGCAAGCTTTCTTT | CASSSRGEQAFF
TRBJ1-1 | TRBV28 | TRBD1 | - | TGTGCCAGCAGCTACAGGGGGCGAACTGAAGCTTTCTTT | CASSYRGRTEAFF